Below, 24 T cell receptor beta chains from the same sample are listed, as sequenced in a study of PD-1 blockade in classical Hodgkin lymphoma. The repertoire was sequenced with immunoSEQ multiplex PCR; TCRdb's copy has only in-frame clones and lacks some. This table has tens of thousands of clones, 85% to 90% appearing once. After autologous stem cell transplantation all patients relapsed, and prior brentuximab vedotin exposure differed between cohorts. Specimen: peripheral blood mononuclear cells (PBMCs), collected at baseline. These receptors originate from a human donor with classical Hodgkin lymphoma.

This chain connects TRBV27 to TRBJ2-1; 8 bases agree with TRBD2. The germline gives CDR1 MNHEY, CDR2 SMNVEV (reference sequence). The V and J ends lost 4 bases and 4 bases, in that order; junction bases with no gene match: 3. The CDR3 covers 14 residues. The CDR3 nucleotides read TGTGCCAGCAGTTCTAGCGGGCCGTACAATGAGCAGTTCTTC. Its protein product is CASSSSGPYNEQFF.

For the CDR3, the DNA is TGTGCCAGCAGTTATGACGTGGGGGGCGCCTACAATGAGCAGTTCTTC. This translates into CASSYDVGGAYNEQFF. The gene calls are TRBV6-5 and TRBJ2-1; D could derive from TRBD1 or TRBD2 (6 bases each). V lost 3 bases and J 2 bases, leaving 14 bases between the germline ends. The length of the CDR3 is 16 residues. Looked up from germline, CDR1 is MNHEY and CDR2 is SVGAGI.

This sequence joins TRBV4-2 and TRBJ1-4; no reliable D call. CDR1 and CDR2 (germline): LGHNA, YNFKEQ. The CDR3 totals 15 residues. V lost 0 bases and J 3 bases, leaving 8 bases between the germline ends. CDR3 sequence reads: CASSQERGANEKLFF. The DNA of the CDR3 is TGTGCCAGCAGCCAAGAGCGCGGGGCTAATGAAAAACTGTTTTTT.

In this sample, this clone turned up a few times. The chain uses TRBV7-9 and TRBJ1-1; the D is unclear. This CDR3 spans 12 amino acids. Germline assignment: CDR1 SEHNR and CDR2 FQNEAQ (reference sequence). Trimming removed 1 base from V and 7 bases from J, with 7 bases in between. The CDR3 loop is CASSLGQLEAFF. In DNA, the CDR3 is TGTGCCAGCAGCTTAGGTCAGCTTGAAGCTTTCTTT.

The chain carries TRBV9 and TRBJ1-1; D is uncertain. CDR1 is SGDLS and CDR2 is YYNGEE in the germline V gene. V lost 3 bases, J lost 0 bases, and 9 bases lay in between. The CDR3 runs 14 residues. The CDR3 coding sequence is TGTGCCAGCAGCGCCAGTAATATGAACACTGAAGCTTTCTTT. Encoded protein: CASSASNMNTEAFF.

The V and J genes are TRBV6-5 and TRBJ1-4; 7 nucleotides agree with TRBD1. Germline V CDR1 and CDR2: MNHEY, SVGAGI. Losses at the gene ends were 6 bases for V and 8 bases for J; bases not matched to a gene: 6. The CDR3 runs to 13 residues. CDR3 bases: TGTGCCAGCAGCTCGGGCAGGGGGGAAAAACTGTTTTTT. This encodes CASSSGRGEKLFF.

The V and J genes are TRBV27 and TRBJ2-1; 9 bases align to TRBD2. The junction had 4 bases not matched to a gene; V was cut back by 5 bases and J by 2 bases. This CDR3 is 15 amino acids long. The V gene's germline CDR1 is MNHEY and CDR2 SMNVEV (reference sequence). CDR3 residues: CASSTVAGAYNEQFF. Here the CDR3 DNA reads TGTGCCAGCAGTACGGTAGCGGGAGCCTACAATGAGCAGTTCTTC.

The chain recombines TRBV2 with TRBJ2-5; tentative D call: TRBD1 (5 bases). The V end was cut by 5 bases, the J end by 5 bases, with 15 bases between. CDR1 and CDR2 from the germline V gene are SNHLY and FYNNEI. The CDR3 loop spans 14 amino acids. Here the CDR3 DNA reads TGTGCCAGCAGTTGGGCCAGGGCTATGGAGACCCAGTACTTC. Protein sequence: CASSWARAMETQYF. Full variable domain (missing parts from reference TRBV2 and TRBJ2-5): EPEVTQTPSHQVTQMGQEVILRCVPISNHLYFYWYRQILGQKVEFLVSFYNNEISEKSEIFDDQFSVERPDGSNFTLKIRSTKLEDSAMYFCASSWARAMETQYFGPGTRLLVL.

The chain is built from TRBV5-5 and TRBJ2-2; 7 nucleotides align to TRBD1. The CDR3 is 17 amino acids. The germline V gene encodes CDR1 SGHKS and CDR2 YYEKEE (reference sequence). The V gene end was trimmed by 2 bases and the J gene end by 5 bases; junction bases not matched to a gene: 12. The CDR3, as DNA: TGTGCCAGCAGCTTCATAGGGGGCGCCTCGGGGACCGGGGAGCTGTTTTTT. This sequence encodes CASSFIGGASGTGELFF.

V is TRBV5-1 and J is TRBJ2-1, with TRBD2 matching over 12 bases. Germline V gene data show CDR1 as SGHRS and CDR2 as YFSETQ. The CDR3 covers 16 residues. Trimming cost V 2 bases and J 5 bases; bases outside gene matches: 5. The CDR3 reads CASSFASGRADNEQFF. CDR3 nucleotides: TGCGCCAGCAGCTTTGCTAGCGGGAGGGCCGACAATGAGCAGTTCTTC.

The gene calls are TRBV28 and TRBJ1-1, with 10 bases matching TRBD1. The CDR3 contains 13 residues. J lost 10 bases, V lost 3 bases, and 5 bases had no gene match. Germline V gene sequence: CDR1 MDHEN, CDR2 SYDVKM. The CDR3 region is CASSFRQGAGAFF. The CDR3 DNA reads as TGTGCCAGCAGTTTCAGACAGGGGGCGGGAGCTTTCTTT.

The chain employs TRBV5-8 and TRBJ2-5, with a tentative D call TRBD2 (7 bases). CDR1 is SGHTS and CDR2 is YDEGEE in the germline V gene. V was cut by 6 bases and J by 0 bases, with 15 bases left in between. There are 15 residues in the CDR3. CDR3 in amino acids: CASNPGGPYQETQYF. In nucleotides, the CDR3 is TGTGCCAGCAACCCCGGGGGGCCCTACCAAGAGACCCAGTACTTC.

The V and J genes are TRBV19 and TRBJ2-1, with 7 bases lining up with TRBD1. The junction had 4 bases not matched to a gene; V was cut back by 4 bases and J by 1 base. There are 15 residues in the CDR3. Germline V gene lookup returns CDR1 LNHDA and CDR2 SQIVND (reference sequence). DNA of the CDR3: TGTGCCAGTAGTACAGGGGGTAAATCCTACAATGAGCAGTTCTTC. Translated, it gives CASSTGGKSYNEQFF.

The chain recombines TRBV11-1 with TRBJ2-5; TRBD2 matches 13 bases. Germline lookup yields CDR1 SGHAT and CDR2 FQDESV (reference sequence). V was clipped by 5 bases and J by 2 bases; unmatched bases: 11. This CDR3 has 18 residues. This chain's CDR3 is CASSLRTSGRWGQETQYF. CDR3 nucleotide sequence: TGTGCCAGCAGCCTTCGGACTAGCGGGAGATGGGGGCAAGAGACCCAGTACTTC.

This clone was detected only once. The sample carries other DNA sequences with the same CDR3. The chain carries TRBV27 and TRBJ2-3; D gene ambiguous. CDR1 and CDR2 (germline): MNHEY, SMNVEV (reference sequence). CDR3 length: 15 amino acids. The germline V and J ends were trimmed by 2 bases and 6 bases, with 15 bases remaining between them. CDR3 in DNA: TGTGCCAGCAGTTTAATTCCCGGATCGACGGATACGCAGTATTTT. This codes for CASSLIPGSTDTQYF.

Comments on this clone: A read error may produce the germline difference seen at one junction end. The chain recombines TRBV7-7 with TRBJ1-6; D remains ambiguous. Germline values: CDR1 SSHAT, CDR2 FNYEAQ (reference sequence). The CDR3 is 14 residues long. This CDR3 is CASSLRRPDSPLHF. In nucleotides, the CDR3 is TGTGCTAGCAGCTTAAGGCGGCCAGATTCACCCCTCCACTTT.

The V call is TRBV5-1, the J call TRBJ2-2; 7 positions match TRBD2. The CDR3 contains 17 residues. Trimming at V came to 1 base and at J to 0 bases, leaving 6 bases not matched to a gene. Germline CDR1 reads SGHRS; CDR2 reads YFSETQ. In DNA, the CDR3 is TGCGCCAGCAGCTTGAGGGCGGGAGTTGCGAACACCGGGGAGCTGTTTTTT. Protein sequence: CASSLRAGVANTGELFF.

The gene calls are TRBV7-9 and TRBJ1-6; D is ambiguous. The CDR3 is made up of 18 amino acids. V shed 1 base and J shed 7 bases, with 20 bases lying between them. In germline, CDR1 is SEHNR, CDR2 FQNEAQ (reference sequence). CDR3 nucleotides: TGTGCCAGCAGCTTAGTACACCTCTTGGGAGAGAGAAATTCACCCCTCCACTTT. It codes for CASSLVHLLGERNSPLHF. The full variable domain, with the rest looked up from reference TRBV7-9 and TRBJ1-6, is DTGVSQNPRHKITKRGQNVTFRCDPISEHNRLYWYRQTLGQGPEFLTYFQNEAQLEKSRLLSDRFSAERPKGSFSTLEIQRTEQGDSAMYLCASSLVHLLGERNSPLHFGNGTRLTVT.

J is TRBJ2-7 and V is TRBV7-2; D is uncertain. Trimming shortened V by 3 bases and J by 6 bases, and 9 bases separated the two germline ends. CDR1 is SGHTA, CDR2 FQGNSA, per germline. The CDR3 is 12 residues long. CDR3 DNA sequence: TGTGCCAGCAGCTTTGGGGTGGGCGAGCAGTACTTC. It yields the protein CASSFGVGEQYF.

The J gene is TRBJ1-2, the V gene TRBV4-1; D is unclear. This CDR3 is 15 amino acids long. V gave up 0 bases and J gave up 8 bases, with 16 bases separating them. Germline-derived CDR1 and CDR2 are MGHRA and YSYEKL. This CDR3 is CASSQDSRSLRGYTF. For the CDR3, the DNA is TGCGCCAGCAGCCAAGACTCCCGTTCCCTCCGGGGCTACACCTTC.

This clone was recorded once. This CDR3 is CASQDRGLSNEKLFF. CDR3 nucleotide sequence: TGTGCCAGCCAGGACAGGGGGCTTTCTAATGAAAAACTGTTTTTT. The chain joins TRBV6-5 to TRBJ1-4, with TRBD1 matching over 11 bases. Germline CDR1 MNHEY, CDR2 SVGAGI. The CDR3 spans 15 residues. V shed 8 bases, J shed 3 bases, and the junction held 5 bases outside the gene matches.

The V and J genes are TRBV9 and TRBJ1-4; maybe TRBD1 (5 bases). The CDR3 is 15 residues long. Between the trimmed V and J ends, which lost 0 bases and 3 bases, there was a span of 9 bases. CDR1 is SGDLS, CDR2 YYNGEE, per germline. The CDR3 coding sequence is TGTGCCAGCAGCGTAGTCCCGGGGGCTAATGAAAAACTGTTTTTT. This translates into CASSVVPGANEKLFF.

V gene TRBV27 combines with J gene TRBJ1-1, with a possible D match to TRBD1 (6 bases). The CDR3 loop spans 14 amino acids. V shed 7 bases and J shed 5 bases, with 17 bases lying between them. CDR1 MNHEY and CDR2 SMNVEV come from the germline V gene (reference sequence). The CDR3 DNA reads TGTGCCAGCAAATTGGACAGATCAAGGACTGAAGCTTTCTTT. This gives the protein CASKLDRSRTEAFF.

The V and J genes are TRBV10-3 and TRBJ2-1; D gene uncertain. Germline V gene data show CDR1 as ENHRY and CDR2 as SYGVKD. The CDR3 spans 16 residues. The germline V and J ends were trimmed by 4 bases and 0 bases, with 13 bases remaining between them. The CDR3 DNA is TGTGCCATCAGTGTGGAAGGCCTGAGCTCCTACAATGAGCAGTTCTTC. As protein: CAISVEGLSSYNEQFF.